A selection of T cell receptor beta chains follows, all from one sample in a study of T cells in Graves' hyperthyroidism and ophthalmopathy. A single record per CDR3 protein comes from TCRdb applying MiXCR to the multiplex PCR reads. The sample gives 500,000 to 800,000 distinct CDR3 sequences, about 15% of which show up once; about 12% is in the top ten. The source material was blood. The receptors originated from a woman aged 45-60 years with Graves' ophthalmopathy. CDR3s include the opening cysteine and the closing phenylalanine or tryptophan. The D gene is left open where the match is weak. Only some rows state a clone size, as once, few, many or a class for expanded clones.

v_gene: TRBV2; d_gene: .; abundance: many; j_gene: TRBJ2-1; CDR3aa: CASSETTSSGEQFF; CDR3nt: TGTGCCAGCAGTGAAACTACTAGCTCGGGGGAGCAGTTCTTC
v_gene: TRBV27; d_gene: .; abundance: many; j_gene: TRBJ1-2; CDR3aa: CASSSSGRLYGYTF; CDR3nt: TGTGCCAGCAGTTCCTCCGGAAGGCTATATGGCTACACCTTC
v_gene: TRBV7-9; d_gene: .; abundance: many; j_gene: TRBJ2-5; CDR3aa: CASSILREGRETQYF; CDR3nt: TGTGCCAGCAGCATCCTGCGGGAAGGACGGGAGACCCAGTACTTC
v_gene: TRBV9; d_gene: .; abundance: .; j_gene: TRBJ1-1; CDR3aa: CASSPQGFDLNTEAFF; CDR3nt: TGTGCCAGCAGCCCGCAAGGTTTTGATCTGAACACTGAAGCTTTCTTT
v_gene: TRBV6-5; d_gene: .; abundance: .; j_gene: TRBJ2-7; CDR3aa: CASSSQRREQYF; CDR3nt: TGTGCCAGCAGTTCCCAGCGAAGGGAGCAGTACTTC
v_gene: TRBV28; d_gene: TRBD2; abundance: .; j_gene: TRBJ2-1; CDR3aa: CASSWTGGSGGHSYNEQFF; CDR3nt: TGTGCCAGCAGTTGGACGGGGGGTAGCGGGGGCCATTCCTACAATGAGCAGTTCTTC
v_gene: TRBV7-2; d_gene: .; abundance: many; j_gene: TRBJ2-3; CDR3aa: CASSFGYGQSDTQYF; CDR3nt: TGTGCCAGCAGCTTCGGATACGGGCAATCAGATACGCAGTATTTT
v_gene: TRBV20-1; d_gene: TRBD1; abundance: few; j_gene: TRBJ2-1; CDR3aa: CSAPGQGIINEQFF; CDR3nt: TGCAGTGCCCCGGGACAGGGGATCATCAATGAGCAGTTCTTC
v_gene: TRBV12-3/TRBV12-4; d_gene: .; abundance: few; j_gene: TRBJ1-2; CDR3aa: CASSLERTNYGYTF; CDR3nt: TGTGCCAGCAGTTTAGAGCGGACTAACTATGGCTACACCTTC
v_gene: TRBV12-3/TRBV12-4; d_gene: TRBD2; abundance: many; j_gene: TRBJ2-1; CDR3aa: CASSFLAGDLYNEQFF; CDR3nt: TGTGCCAGCAGTTTCCTCGCGGGAGATCTGTACAATGAGCAGTTCTTC
v_gene: TRBV20-1; d_gene: TRBD2; abundance: many; j_gene: TRBJ2-1; CDR3aa: CSADLGLAGLNEQFF; CDR3nt: TGCAGTGCGGACCTTGGACTAGCGGGTCTCAATGAGCAGTTCTTC
v_gene: TRBV2; d_gene: .; abundance: few; j_gene: TRBJ2-4; CDR3aa: CASSSGGLAKNIQYF; CDR3nt: TGTGCCAGCAGTTCCGGGGGCCTAGCCAAAAACATTCAGTACTTC
v_gene: TRBV6-1; d_gene: .; abundance: few; j_gene: TRBJ1-2; CDR3aa: CASRGTNRYGYTF; CDR3nt: TGTGCCAGCAGGGGCACCAACCGCTATGGCTACACCTTC
v_gene: TRBV9; d_gene: .; abundance: many; j_gene: TRBJ1-1; CDR3aa: CASSVTGVNTEAFF; CDR3nt: TGTGCCAGCAGCGTTACAGGAGTGAACACTGAAGCTTTCTTT
v_gene: TRBV28; d_gene: .; abundance: few; j_gene: TRBJ2-3; CDR3aa: CASSLVIESDTQYF; CDR3nt: TGTGCCAGCAGTTTAGTAATAGAATCAGATACGCAGTATTTT
v_gene: TRBV27; d_gene: .; abundance: many; j_gene: TRBJ2-7; CDR3aa: CASSSPSLNYEQYF; CDR3nt: TGTGCCAGCAGTTCTCCTAGTTTAAACTACGAGCAGTACTTC
v_gene: TRBV7-2; d_gene: .; abundance: many; j_gene: TRBJ2-1; CDR3aa: CASSLAAVGGYNEQFF; CDR3nt: TGTGCCAGCAGCTTAGCGGCGGTGGGGGGCTACAATGAGCAGTTCTTC
v_gene: TRBV12-3/TRBV12-4; d_gene: .; abundance: many; j_gene: TRBJ2-1; CDR3aa: CASEFNYNEQFF; CDR3nt: TGTGCCAGCGAGTTTAACTACAATGAGCAGTTCTTC
v_gene: TRBV12-3/TRBV12-4; d_gene: .; abundance: .; j_gene: TRBJ2-7; CDR3aa: CASSFRVGRGTYEQYF; CDR3nt: TGTGCCAGCAGTTTCAGGGTGGGCAGGGGAACCTACGAGCAGTACTTC
v_gene: TRBV20-1; d_gene: .; abundance: many; j_gene: TRBJ2-1; CDR3aa: CSARELPYNEQFF; CDR3nt: TGCAGTGCTAGGGAGTTGCCCTACAATGAGCAGTTCTTC
v_gene: TRBV15; d_gene: .; abundance: many; j_gene: TRBJ1-5; CDR3aa: CATSKLDEGFGRQPQHF; CDR3nt: TGTGCCACCAGCAAACTAGACGAGGGGTTCGGGCGGCAGCCCCAGCATTTT
v_gene: TRBV5-1; d_gene: .; abundance: many; j_gene: TRBJ2-2; CDR3aa: CASSLQARGGTGELFF; CDR3nt: TGCGCCAGCAGCTTGCAGGCACGGGGTGGCACCGGGGAGCTGTTTTTT
v_gene: TRBV15; d_gene: .; abundance: many; j_gene: TRBJ2-1; CDR3aa: CATSRDPGASGYNEQFF; CDR3nt: TGTGCCACCAGCAGAGATCCGGGGGCTAGCGGCTACAATGAGCAGTTCTTC
v_gene: TRBV10-3; d_gene: .; abundance: .; j_gene: TRBJ1-5; CDR3aa: CAISEWEGSQPQHF; CDR3nt: TGTGCCATCAGTGAATGGGAAGGTTCTCAGCCCCAGCATTTT
v_gene: TRBV7-6; d_gene: TRBD2; abundance: few; j_gene: TRBJ2-3; CDR3aa: CASSRTSGPPTDTQYF; CDR3nt: TGTGCCAGCAGCCGGACTAGCGGGCCCCCGACAGATACGCAGTATTTT
v_gene: TRBV3-1; d_gene: .; abundance: many; j_gene: TRBJ1-1; CDR3aa: CASSLANGKAFF; CDR3nt: TGTGCCAGCAGCCTAGCAAATGGAAAAGCTTTCTTT
v_gene: TRBV20-1; d_gene: TRBD1; abundance: .; j_gene: TRBJ1-5; CDR3aa: CSALDRVYDQPQHF; CDR3nt: TGCAGTGCTTTAGACAGGGTCTATGATCAGCCCCAGCATTTT
v_gene: TRBV6-1; d_gene: .; abundance: few; j_gene: TRBJ2-3; CDR3aa: CASSYDLESTDTQYF; CDR3nt: TGTGCCAGCAGTTATGATCTAGAAAGCACAGATACGCAGTATTTT
v_gene: TRBV28; d_gene: .; abundance: many; j_gene: TRBJ1-5; CDR3aa: CASSSDISNQPQHF; CDR3nt: TGTGCCAGCAGTTCGGACATTAGCAATCAGCCCCAGCATTTT
v_gene: TRBV19; d_gene: TRBD1; abundance: once; j_gene: TRBJ2-4; CDR3aa: CASSKVVAGTENIQYF; CDR3nt: TGTGCCAGTAGTAAGGTGGTAGCCGGGACAGAAAACATTCAGTACTTC
v_gene: TRBV20-1; d_gene: TRBD2; abundance: few; j_gene: TRBJ2-1; CDR3aa: CSAEGLAGGNNEQFF; CDR3nt: TGCAGTGCGGAGGGACTAGCGGGAGGAAACAATGAGCAGTTCTTC
v_gene: TRBV27; d_gene: .; abundance: .; j_gene: TRBJ2-5; CDR3aa: CASRGPKETQYF; CDR3nt: TGTGCCAGCAGAGGGCCTAAAGAGACCCAGTACTTC
v_gene: TRBV20-1; d_gene: .; abundance: many; j_gene: TRBJ1-1; CDR3aa: CSASQGTNTEAFF; CDR3nt: TGCAGTGCTAGTCAGGGCACGAACACTGAAGCTTTCTTT
v_gene: TRBV7-9; d_gene: TRBD2; abundance: .; j_gene: TRBJ2-7; CDR3aa: CTSSLPLGLASSYEQYF; CDR3nt: TGTACCAGCAGCTTACCTCTGGGACTAGCCTCATCCTACGAGCAGTACTTC
v_gene: TRBV12-3/TRBV12-4; d_gene: .; abundance: few; j_gene: TRBJ2-1; CDR3aa: CASSLTNWNEQFF; CDR3nt: TGTGCCAGCAGTTTGACTAACTGGAATGAGCAGTTCTTC
v_gene: TRBV6-2/TRBV6-3; d_gene: TRBD2; abundance: many; j_gene: TRBJ2-1; CDR3aa: CASIDGTSGSDEQFF; CDR3nt: TGTGCCAGCATCGACGGGACTAGCGGGAGCGATGAGCAGTTCTTC
v_gene: TRBV24-1; d_gene: TRBD1; abundance: .; j_gene: TRBJ1-6; CDR3aa: CATSDAGGANSPLHF; CDR3nt: TGTGCCACCAGTGATGCAGGGGGCGCAAATTCACCCCTCCACTTT
v_gene: TRBV6-1; d_gene: TRBD1; abundance: many; j_gene: TRBJ2-7; CDR3aa: CASSQGADLNYEQYF; CDR3nt: TGTGCCAGCAGCCAGGGGGCGGATCTTAACTACGAGCAGTACTTC
v_gene: TRBV7-8; d_gene: .; abundance: many; j_gene: TRBJ2-3; CDR3aa: CASSLLRRGADTQYF; CDR3nt: TGTGCCAGCAGCTTATTAAGGCGCGGGGCAGATACGCAGTATTTT
v_gene: TRBV2; d_gene: .; abundance: many; j_gene: TRBJ2-1; CDR3aa: CASSDLTSYNEQFF; CDR3nt: TGTGCCAGCAGTGACCTGACTAGCTACAATGAGCAGTTCTTC
v_gene: TRBV6-2/TRBV6-3; d_gene: TRBD1; abundance: .; j_gene: TRBJ1-5; CDR3aa: CASSGGQGFDQPQHF; CDR3nt: TGTGCCAGCAGCGGGGGACAGGGGTTCGACCAGCCCCAGCATTTT
v_gene: TRBV29-1; d_gene: TRBD2; abundance: many; j_gene: TRBJ2-3; CDR3aa: CSGRTSGRTDTQYF; CDR3nt: TGCAGCGGGAGGACTAGCGGGCGCACAGATACGCAGTATTTT